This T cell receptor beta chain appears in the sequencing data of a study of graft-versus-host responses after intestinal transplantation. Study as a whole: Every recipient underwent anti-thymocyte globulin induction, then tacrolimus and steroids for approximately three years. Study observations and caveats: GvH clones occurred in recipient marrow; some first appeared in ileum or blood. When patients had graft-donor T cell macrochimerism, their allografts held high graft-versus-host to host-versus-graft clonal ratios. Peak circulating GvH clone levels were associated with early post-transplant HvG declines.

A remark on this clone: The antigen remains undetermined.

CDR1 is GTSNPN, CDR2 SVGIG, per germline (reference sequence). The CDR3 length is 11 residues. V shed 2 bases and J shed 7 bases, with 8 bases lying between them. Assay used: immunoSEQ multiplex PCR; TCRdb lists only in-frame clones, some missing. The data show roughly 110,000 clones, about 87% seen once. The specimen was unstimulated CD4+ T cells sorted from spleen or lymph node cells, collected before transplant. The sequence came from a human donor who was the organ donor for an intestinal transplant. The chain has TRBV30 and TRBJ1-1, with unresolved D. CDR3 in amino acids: CAWSYRFEAFF. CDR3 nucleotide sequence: TGTGCCTGGAGTTACAGATTTGAAGCTTTCTTT.